This T cell receptor (beta chain) was captured in a study of radiation and T cells in renal cell carcinoma. Whole-study findings and limits: Without pretreatment biopsies, baseline tumor clonotype presence was undetermined. Top tumor clonotypes rose in blood 2 weeks post-radiation, then contracted.

Time point here: baseline pretreatment blood. Treatment here: 15 Gy SBRT to primary tumor, nephrectomy 4 weeks later. The V and J ends lost 4 bases and 4 bases respectively, with 6 bases between them. This CDR3 is built from 12 residues. Germline values: CDR1 KGHSH, CDR2 LQKENI. Remarks on this clone: Antigen: not known.

Clones were read by immunoSEQ multiplex PCR, and TCRdb kept only the in-frame ones, dropping some. The sample lists 140,000 or so clones; around nine tenths were seen once. The receptor was isolated from a woman aged 45-65 years with renal cell carcinoma. The J gene is TRBJ2-3, the V gene TRBV18; the D is unclear. The input for sequencing was blood, taken from a patient whose treatment included radiotherapy and nephrectomy. The CDR3: CASSQYADTQYF. CDR3 coding DNA: TGTGCCAGCTCACAATACGCAGATACGCAGTATTTT.